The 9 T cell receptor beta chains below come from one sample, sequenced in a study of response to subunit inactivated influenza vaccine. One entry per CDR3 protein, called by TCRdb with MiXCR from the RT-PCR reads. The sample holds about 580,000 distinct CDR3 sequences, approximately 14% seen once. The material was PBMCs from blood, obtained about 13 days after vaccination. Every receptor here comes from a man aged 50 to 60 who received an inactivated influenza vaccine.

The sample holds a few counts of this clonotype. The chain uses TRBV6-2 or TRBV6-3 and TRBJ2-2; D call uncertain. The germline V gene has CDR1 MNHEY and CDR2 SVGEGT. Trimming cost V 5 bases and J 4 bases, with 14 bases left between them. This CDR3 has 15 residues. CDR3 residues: CASSPHPASTGELFF. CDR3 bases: TGTGCCAGCAGTCCCCACCCCGCTAGCACCGGGGAGCTGTTTTTT.

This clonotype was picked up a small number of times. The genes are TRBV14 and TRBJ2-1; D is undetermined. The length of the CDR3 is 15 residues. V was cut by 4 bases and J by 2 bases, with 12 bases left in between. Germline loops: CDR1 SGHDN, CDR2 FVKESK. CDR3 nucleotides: TGTGCCAGCAGCCGTCAGCTGGGGACCTACAATGAGCAGTTCTTC. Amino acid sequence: CASSRQLGTYNEQFF.

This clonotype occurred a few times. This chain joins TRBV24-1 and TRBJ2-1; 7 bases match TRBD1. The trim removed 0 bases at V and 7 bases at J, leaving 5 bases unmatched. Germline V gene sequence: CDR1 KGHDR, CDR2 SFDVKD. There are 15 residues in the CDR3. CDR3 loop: CATSDLQTGRNEQFF. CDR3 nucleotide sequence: TGTGCCACCAGTGATTTGCAGACAGGGAGAAATGAGCAGTTCTTC.

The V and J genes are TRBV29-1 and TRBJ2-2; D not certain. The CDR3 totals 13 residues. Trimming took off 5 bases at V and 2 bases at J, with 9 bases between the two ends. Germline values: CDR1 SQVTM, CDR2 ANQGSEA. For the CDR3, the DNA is TGCAGCGTTTGGCTAGGAAACACCGGGGAGCTGTTTTTT. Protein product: CSVWLGNTGELFF.

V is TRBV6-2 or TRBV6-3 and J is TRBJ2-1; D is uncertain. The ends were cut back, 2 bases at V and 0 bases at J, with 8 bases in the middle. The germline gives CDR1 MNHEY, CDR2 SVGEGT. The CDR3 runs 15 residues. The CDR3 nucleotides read TGTGCCAGCAGTTACGAGGTGGGCTCCTACAATGAGCAGTTCTTC. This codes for CASSYEVGSYNEQFF.

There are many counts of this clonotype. As DNA, the CDR3 is TGTGCCAGCAGCGTCGACGGGAACACTGAAGCTTTCTTT. This sequence encodes CASSVDGNTEAFF. J is TRBJ1-1 and V is TRBV7-2, with no clear D. This CDR3 has 13 residues. Germline CDR1 SGHTA, CDR2 FQGNSA. Trimming took 5 bases from V and 1 from J, leaving 8 bases between them.

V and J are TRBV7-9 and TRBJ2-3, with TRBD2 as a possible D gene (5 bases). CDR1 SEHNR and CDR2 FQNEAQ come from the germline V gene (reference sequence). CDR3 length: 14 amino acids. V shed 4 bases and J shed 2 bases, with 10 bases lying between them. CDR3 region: CASSYAGPTDTQYF. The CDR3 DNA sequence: TGTGCCAGCAGCTATGCGGGCCCCACAGATACGCAGTATTTT.

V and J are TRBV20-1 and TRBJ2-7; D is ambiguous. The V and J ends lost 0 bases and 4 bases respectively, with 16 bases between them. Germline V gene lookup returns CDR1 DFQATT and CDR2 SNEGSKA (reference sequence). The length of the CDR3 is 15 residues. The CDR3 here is CSARDLRTELYEQYF. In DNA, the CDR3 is TGCAGTGCTAGAGATTTGCGGACGGAACTATACGAGCAGTACTTC.

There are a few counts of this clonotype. The CDR3 DNA reads TGCGCCAGCAGCGCTGGCGTGGCGGGGGGGCGCAATGAGCAGTTCTTC. Translated, it gives CASSAGVAGGRNEQFF. V and J are TRBV5-1 and TRBJ2-1; TRBD2 matches 9 bases. Trimming cost V 4 bases and J 6 bases; bases outside gene matches: 11. Germline CDR1 is SGHRS and CDR2 is YFSETQ. The CDR3 sequence is 16 residues long.